What follows is one TCR beta chain and its context. Its antigen is currently unknown. Here immunoSEQ multiplex PCR was the method, and the copy in TCRdb shows in-frame clones only, minus some. The profile shows some 74,000 clones, over 85% of them singletons. The source of the sample is a study of cytomegalovirus exposure and HLA in healthy donors. Study results and limitations: Reports described diagnosis of cytomegalovirus status by the classifier as highly specific and sensitive.

The donors were members of the validation cohort comprising about 130 subjects, separate from the roughly 600-subject first cohort. The ends were cut back, 8 bases at V and 0 bases at J, with 14 bases in the middle. The CDR3 runs 14 residues. Per the germline V gene, CDR1 is MDHEN and CDR2 is SYDVKM. This sequence joins TRBV28 and TRBJ2-7, with D tentatively TRBD1 (6 bases). The receptor comes from a woman in her twenties or thirties in good health and CMV-seronegative. Sequencing input: PBMCs. In DNA, the CDR3 is TGTGCCAGCGAAGGACAGCGAAGCTCCTACGAGCAGTACTTC. Amino acid sequence: CASEGQRSSYEQYF.